This T cell receptor (beta chain) was recorded in a study of blood T cell repertoires in COVID-19. Study-wide background: Samples of COVID-19 (acute and convalescent) were obtained from the United States, Italy and Spain.

Per the original data handling: Nucleated cell counts were estimated from reference gene primer amplification. Using immunoSEQ multiplex PCR, the repertoire was profiled, and TCRdb retains in-frame clones only, with some absent. Clonal size and the V and J genes are those of that table, whereas D and trimming came from the DNA. The table shows fewer than 40,000 clones, with 65% to 80% occurring only once. The CDR3 consists of 13 residues. Germline CDR1 GTSNPN, CDR2 SVGIG (reference sequence). Input material: peripheral blood. The genes are TRBV30 and TRBJ1-1, with a tentative D call TRBD1 (5 bases). This receptor was identified in a man in his 60s with active COVID-19. CDR3: CALGRGMNTEAFF. The CDR3, as DNA: TGTGCTTTAGGGCGGGGGATGAACACTGAAGCTTTCTTT.